One T cell receptor beta chain is described in this entry. Its antigen is unidentified. This CDR3 spans 13 amino acids. Per germline, CDR1 MNHNS and CDR2 SASEGT. Trimming took 6 bases from V and 7 from J; bases not matched to a gene: 8. Amplification used 60 Vbeta primers and 13 Jbeta primers. Assay: immunoSEQ multiplex PCR; the TCRdb copy retains only in-frame clones and omits some. The listing contains 150,000 or so clones. The sample originates from a study of cytomegalovirus exposure and HLA in healthy donors. Study-level points and caveats: The study labeled roughly 160 TCR beta chains cytomegalovirus-associated. Sequencing artifact likely explains a cluster of highly shared sequence variants. With further analysis later on, most CMV-associated TCR beta chains appeared HLA-restricted.

The sequencing input was PBMCs. The sequence derives from a woman in her forties or fifties in good health and CMV-seronegative. V is TRBV6-1 and J is TRBJ1-1; 7 bases line up with TRBD1. DNA for the CDR3: TGTGCCAGCAGGAGGACAGGTTCTAATGAAGCTTTCTTT. Encoded protein: CASRRTGSNEAFF.